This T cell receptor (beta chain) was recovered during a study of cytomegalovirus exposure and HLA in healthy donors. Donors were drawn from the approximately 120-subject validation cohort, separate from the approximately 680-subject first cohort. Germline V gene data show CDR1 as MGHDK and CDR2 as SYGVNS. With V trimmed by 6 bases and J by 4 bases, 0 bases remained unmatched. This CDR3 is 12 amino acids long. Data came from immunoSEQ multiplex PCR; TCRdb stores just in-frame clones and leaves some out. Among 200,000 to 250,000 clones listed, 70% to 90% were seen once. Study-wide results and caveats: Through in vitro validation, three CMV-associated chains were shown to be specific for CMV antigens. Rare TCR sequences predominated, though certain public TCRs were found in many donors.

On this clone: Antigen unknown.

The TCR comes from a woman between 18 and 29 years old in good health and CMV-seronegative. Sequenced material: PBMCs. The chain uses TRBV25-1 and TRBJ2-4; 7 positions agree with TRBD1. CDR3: CASRGQKNIQYF. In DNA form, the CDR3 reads TGTGCCAGCAGGGGACAGAAAAACATTCAGTACTTC.